Listed below are T cell receptor beta chains from one sample, sequenced in a study of technical replicates of blood from a handful of donors. The data were produced by immunoSEQ multiplex PCR, yet TCRdb's version contains in-frame clones alone and is incomplete. The repertoire holds just over 95,000 clones, about 95% seen once, with around 0.33% in the top ten. Sequences were obtained from T cells isolated from PBMCs. All receptors derive from a human donor in good health. Both conserved end residues are trimmed from each CDR3. Clone sizes are given selectively: once, few, many, or a class where the clone is expanded.

clone size,J gene,V gene,CDR3 protein
once,TRBJ1-5,TRBV23-1,ASSPDRGREPQH
once,TRBJ1-4,TRBV5-1,ASSGGQNEKLF
.,TRBJ2-3,TRBV5-1,ASSLEAGRAIDTQY
.,TRBJ2-5,TRBV9,ASSVEGTGGPETQY
once,TRBJ1-5,TRBV29-1,SVEDGTNQPQH
.,TRBJ2-7,TRBV15,ATSRAGTGREQY
.,TRBJ1-2,TRBV10-1,ASSRRSHPVVGYGYT
.,TRBJ2-1,TRBV7-7,ASSPQGGVDEQF
.,TRBJ2-1,TRBV6-1,ASSELAGGFNEQF
.,TRBJ1-1,TRBV7-2,ASSLAIDSEAF
.,TRBJ1-1,TRBV29-1,SVLIASESTEAF
.,TRBJ2-1,TRBV10-1,ASSAVPGLAGGRGINEQF
.,TRBJ2-1,TRBV5-4,ASSSNSIRGEQF
.,TRBJ2-1,TRBV21-1,ASSNSGELPYNEQF
.,TRBJ2-7,TRBV9,ASSPPGDHNEQY
.,TRBJ1-5,TRBV9,ASSTGTGGNQPQH
.,TRBJ1-3,TRBV2,ASGSQDSGNTIY
.,TRBJ2-2,TRBV14,ASSPSQGAGELF
.,TRBJ1-1,TRBV18,ASSPSRGSPRSEAF
.,TRBJ2-2,TRBV27,ASSSGAVSTGELF
.,TRBJ2-2,TRBV2,ASRATSAGTGELF
once,TRBJ2-3,TRBV7-2,ASSFWGTGAYTDTQY
.,TRBJ2-7,TRBV30,AWTDTDIYDQY
.,TRBJ1-2,TRBV29-1,SVKERELYGYT
.,TRBJ2-3,TRBV9,ASRFGPGSTDTQY
.,TRBJ2-1,TRBV19,ASSPQVTSGNEQF
.,TRBJ2-7,TRBV27,ASSPTGFHEQY
.,TRBJ2-7,TRBV6-5,ASSPQGWVYEQY
once,TRBJ2-3,TRBV29-1,SVVEWTSTDTQY
once,TRBJ2-3,TRBV28,AAKGDHFTHTQY
.,TRBJ1-5,TRBV2,ASSISLGGYSNQPQH
.,TRBJ1-2,TRBV19,ASSGDRGVDYGYT
.,TRBJ2-5,TRBV27,ASSTLAGGKETQY
.,TRBJ1-2,TRBV27,ASSLRTGAANYGYT
.,TRBJ2-3,TRBV29-1,SVESGINTDTQY
.,TRBJ2-5,TRBV27,ASSLSPGREQY
.,TRBJ2-5,TRBV2,ASSSQGAGETQY
.,TRBJ1-2,TRBV19,ASSRDRSNYGYT
.,TRBJ1-5,TRBV19,ASSLYSIQGRNQPQH
.,TRBJ2-7,TRBV27,ASRLTGTGISYEQY
.,TRBJ2-2,TRBV27,ATRRTGSSDTGELF
.,.,TRBV2,ASSETIYEQY
.,TRBJ2-4,TRBV19,ASTSPPGVAGGPQAKNIQY
.,TRBJ2-3,TRBV13,ASSLRASGPHGADTQY
.,TRBJ1-1,TRBV5-1,ASSLTGVGTEAF
.,TRBJ2-1,TRBV30,AWGAGGSFEQF
.,TRBJ2-4,TRBV4-1,ASSPGLAVLLAKNIQY
.,TRBJ2-7,TRBV27,ASSLWAGAPYEQY
.,TRBJ2-2,TRBV2,ASSEVGHRAGELF
.,TRBJ2-7,TRBV29-1,SVEKLGLADNFEQY
.,TRBJ2-7,TRBV28,ASTRDTFSGAYEQY
.,TRBJ2-1,TRBV30,AWSQTLAGTYNEQF
.,TRBJ2-1,TRBV6-5,ASSGDRGYNEQF
.,TRBJ2-5,TRBV19,ASSVRTVGETQY
.,TRBJ1-2,TRBV27,ASSSTSGADGYT
.,TRBJ2-7,TRBV9,ASSVGSSSYEQY
few,TRBJ2-3,TRBV5-1,ASSLSGGALPDTQY
.,TRBJ2-1,TRBV30,ACVPGLAGAYNEQF
.,TRBJ2-7,TRBV29-1,SVRTSGNYPHEQY